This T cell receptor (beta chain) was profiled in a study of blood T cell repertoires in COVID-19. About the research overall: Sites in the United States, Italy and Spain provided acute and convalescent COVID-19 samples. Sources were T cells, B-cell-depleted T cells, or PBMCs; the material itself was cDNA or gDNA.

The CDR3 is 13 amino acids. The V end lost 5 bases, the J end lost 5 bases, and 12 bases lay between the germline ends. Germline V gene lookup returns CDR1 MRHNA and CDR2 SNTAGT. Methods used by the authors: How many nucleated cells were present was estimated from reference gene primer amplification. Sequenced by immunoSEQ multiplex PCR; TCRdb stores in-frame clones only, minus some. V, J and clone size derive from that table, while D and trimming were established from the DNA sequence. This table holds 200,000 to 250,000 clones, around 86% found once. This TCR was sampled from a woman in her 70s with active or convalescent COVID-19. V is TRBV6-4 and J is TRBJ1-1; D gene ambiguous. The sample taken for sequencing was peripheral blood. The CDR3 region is CASSLEVSTEAFF. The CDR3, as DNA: TGTGCCAGCAGTTTAGAGGTTTCGACTGAAGCTTTCTTT.